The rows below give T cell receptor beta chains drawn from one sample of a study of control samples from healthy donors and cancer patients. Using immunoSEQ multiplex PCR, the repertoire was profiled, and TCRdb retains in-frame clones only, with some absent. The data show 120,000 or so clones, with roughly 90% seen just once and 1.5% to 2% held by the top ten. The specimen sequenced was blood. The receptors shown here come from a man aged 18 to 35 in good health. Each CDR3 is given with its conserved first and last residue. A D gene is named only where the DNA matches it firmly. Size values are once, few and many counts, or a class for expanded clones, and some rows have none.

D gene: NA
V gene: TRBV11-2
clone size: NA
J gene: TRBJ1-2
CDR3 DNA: TGTGCCAGCAGCTTAGATATGAGGCACTATGGCTACACCTTC
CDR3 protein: CASSLDMRHYGYTF

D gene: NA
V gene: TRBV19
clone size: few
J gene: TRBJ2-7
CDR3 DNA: TGTGCCAGTAGTTCCCGGACAGTTAGCTCCTACGAGCAGTACTTC
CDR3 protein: CASSSRTVSSYEQYF

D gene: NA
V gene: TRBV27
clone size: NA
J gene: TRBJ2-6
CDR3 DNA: TGTGCCAGCGGTATGGTATCCGGGGCCAACGTCCTGACTTTC
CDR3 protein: CASGMVSGANVLTF

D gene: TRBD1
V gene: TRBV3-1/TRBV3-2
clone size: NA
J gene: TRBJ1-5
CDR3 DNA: TGTGCCAGCAGCCCCGGGACAGGCGGATTGGAGCCCCAGCATTTT
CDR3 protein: CASSPGTGGLEPQHF

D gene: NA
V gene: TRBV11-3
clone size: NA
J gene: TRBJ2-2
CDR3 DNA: TGTGCCAGCAGCCGGACTTCGAACACCGGGGAGCTGTTTTTT
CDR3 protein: CASSRTSNTGELFF

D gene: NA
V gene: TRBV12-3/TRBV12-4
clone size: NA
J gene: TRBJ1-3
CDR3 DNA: TGTGCCAGCAGCCCGGGTGGAAACACCATATATTTT
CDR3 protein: CASSPGGNTIYF

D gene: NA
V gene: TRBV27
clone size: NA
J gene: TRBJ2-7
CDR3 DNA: TGTGCCAGCAGTTTATCAAGGGTCTCGTACGAGCAGTACTTC
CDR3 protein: CASSLSRVSYEQYF

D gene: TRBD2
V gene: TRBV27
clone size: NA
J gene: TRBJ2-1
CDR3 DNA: TGTGCCAGCAGTCCCCAGAAACCGGGACTAGCGGGCTACTCCTACAATGAGCAGTTCTTC
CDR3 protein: CASSPQKPGLAGYSYNEQFF

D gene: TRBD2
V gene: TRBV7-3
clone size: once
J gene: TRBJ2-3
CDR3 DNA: TGTGCCAGCAGCCAAAGAGCGGGAGGAGGCACAGATACGCAGTATTTT
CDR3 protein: CASSQRAGGGTDTQYF

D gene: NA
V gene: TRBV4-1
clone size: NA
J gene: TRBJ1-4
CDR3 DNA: TGCGCCAGCAGCCCTGATCATGGGGGCCGTAATGAAAAACTGTTTTTT
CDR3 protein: CASSPDHGGRNEKLFF

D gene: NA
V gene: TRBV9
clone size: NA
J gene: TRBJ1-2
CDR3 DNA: TGTGCCAGCAGTCTCGACCTAAACTATGGCTACACCTTC
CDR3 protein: CASSLDLNYGYTF

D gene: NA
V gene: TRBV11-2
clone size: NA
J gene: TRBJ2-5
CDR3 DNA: TGTGCCAGCAGCAAGGGACAAGCCGGGAACCAAGAGACCCAGTACTTC
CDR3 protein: CASSKGQAGNQETQYF

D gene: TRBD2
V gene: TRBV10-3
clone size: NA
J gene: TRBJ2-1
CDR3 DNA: TGTGCCATCAGTGTTGGCGGGAGGCCAAATGAGCAGTTCTTC
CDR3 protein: CAISVGGRPNEQFF

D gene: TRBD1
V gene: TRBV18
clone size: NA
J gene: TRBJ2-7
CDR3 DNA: TGTGCCAGCTCACCAGTAAACCCGGGACAGGGGTGTACCGAGCAGTACTTC
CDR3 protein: CASSPVNPGQGCTEQYF

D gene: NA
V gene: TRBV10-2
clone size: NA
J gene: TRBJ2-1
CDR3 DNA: TGCGCCAGCATTCCCCAAAATGGTGTTTTAGAGTCGAATGAGCAGTTCTTC
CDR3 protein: CASIPQNGVLESNEQFF

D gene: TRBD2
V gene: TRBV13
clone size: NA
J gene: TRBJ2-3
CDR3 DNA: TGTGCCAGCAGCCCTATAGCGGGAGTTACGCAGTATTTT
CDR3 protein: CASSPIAGVTQYF

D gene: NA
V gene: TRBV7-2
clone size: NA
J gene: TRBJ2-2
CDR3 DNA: TGTGCCAGCAGCTTCGCCGGCGGGGAGCTGTTTTTT
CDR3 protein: CASSFAGGELFF

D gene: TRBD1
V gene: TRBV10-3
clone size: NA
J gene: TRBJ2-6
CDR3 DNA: TGTGCCATACAGGGGACTGGGGCCAACGTCCTGACTTTC
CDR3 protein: CAIQGTGANVLTF

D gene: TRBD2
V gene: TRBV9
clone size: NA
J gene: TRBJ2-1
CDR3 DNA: TGTGCCAGCAGCCCGGGACTAGGAATCGGTGAGCAGTTCTTC
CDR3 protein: CASSPGLGIGEQFF

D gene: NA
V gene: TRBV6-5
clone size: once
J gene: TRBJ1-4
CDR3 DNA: TGTGCCAGCAAAGACGGTGTTAAGAAACTGTTTTTT
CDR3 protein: CASKDGVKKLFF

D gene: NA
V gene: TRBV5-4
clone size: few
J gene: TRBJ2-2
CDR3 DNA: TGTGCCAGCAGCGAGACCTGGCGTGTCACGACACCCGGGGAGCTGTTTTTT
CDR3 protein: CASSETWRVTTPGELFF

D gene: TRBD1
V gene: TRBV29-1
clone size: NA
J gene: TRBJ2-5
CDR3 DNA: TGCAGCGTTGTAACCGGGACAGGGCATGTTGGGACCCAGTACTTC
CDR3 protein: CSVVTGTGHVGTQYF

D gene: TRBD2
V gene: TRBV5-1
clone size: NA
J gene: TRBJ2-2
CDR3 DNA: TGCGCCAGCACTAAGGGAGGGACCGGGGAGCTGTTTTTT
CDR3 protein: CASTKGGTGELFF

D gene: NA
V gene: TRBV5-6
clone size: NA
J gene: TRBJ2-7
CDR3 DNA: TGTGCCAGCAGCTTCTTCGGGACTTGGGGCTCCTACGAGCAGTACTTC
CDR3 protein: CASSFFGTWGSYEQYF

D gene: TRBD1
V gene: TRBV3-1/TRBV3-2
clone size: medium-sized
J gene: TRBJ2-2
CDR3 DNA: TGTGCCAGCAGCCGCCTCCCCGGGACAGGTAACACCGGGGAGCTGTTTTTT
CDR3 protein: CASSRLPGTGNTGELFF

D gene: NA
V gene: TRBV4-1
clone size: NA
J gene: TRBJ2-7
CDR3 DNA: TGCGCCAGCAGCCAAGATTGGGCAGGGACCTACGAGCAGTACTTC
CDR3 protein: CASSQDWAGTYEQYF

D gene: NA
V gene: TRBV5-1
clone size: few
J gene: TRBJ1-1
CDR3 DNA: TGCGCCAGCAGCTCGGACGGAATGAACACTGAAGCTTTCTTT
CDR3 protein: CASSSDGMNTEAFF

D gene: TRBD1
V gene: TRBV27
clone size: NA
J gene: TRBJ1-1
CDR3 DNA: TGTGCCAGCAGGGCCCTATCCCGGGACAGGGGTGCTGAAGCTTTCTTT
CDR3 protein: CASRALSRDRGAEAFF

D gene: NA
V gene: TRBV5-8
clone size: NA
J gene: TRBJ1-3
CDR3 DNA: TGTGCCAGCAGCTTGGGGAGGAGCTCTGGAAACACCATATATTTT
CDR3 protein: CASSLGRSSGNTIYF

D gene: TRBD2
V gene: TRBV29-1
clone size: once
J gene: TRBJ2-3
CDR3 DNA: TGCAGCGTTGCAGTAGCGGGAGGGCCTACGGATACGCAGTATTTT
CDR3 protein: CSVAVAGGPTDTQYF

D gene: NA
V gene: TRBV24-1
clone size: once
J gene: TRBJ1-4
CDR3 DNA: TGTGCCACCAGTGATTTTCGGGGAAAACTGTTTTTT
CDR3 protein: CATSDFRGKLFF

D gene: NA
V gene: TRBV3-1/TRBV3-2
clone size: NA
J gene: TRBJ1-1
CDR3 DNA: TGTGCCAGCAGCCAGATGCCGGGGGTCACTGAAGCTTTCTTT
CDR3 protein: CASSQMPGVTEAFF

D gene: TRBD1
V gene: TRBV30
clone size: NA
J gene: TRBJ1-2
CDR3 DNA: TGTGCCTGGAGTGATGGGGACAGGGGCGGCTATGGCTACACCTTC
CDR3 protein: CAWSDGDRGGYGYTF

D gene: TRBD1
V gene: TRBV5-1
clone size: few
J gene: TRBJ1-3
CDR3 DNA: TGCGCCAGCAGCTGGGGGACAGGCACCTCTGGAAACACCATATATTTT
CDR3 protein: CASSWGTGTSGNTIYF

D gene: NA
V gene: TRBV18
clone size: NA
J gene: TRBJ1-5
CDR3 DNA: TGTGCCAGCTCACATGACACCCAAAATCAGCCCCAGCATTTT
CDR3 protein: CASSHDTQNQPQHF

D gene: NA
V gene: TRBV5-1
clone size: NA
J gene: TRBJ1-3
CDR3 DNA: TGCGCCAGCAGCTTGGAAGCGATCTCTGGAAACACCATATATTTT
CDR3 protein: CASSLEAISGNTIYF

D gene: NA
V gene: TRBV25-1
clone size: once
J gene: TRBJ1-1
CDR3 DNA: TGTGCCAGCAGTGAATCCGGGGGCGCCTGGACTGAAGCTTTCTTT
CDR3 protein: CASSESGGAWTEAFF

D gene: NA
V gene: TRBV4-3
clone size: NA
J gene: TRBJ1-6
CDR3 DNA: TGCGCCAGCAGCTGGATCGGTTCACCCCTCCACTTT
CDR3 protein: CASSWIGSPLHF

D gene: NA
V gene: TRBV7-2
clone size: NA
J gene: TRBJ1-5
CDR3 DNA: TGTGCCAGCAGCTTAGGAATGGGGGGGGTAGGCAATCAGCCCCAGCATTTT
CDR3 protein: CASSLGMGGVGNQPQHF

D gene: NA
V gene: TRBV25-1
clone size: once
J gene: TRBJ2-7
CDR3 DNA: TGTGCCAGCAGTGACAACTCCTACGAGCAGTACTTC
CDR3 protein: CASSDNSYEQYF

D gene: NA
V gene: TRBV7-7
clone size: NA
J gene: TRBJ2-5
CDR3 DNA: TGTGCTAGCAGCTTAGGGTTGGGGGGTCAAGAGACCCAGTACTTC
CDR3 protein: CASSLGLGGQETQYF

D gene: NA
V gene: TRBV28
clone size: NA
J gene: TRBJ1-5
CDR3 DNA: TGTGCCAGCATTGCGGGCAATCAGCCCCAGCATTTT
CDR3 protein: CASIAGNQPQHF

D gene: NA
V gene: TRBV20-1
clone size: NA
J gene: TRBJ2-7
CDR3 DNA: TGCAGTGCTAGTTCGACAGTCTACGAGCAGTACTTC
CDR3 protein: CSASSTVYEQYF

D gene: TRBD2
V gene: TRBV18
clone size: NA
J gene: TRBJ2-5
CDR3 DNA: TGTGCCAGCTCACGGGGACTAGCGGAGGGAGAGACCCAGTACTTC
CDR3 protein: CASSRGLAEGETQYF

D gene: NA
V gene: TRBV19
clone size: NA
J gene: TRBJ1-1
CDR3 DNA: TGTGCCAGTAGTATAGTGAGCCCTCGCACTGAAGCTTTCTTT
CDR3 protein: CASSIVSPRTEAFF

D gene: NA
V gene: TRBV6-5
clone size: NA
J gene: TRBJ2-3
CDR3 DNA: TGTGCCAGCAGTAGAGGGAGGACCCAGTATTTT
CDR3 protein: CASSRGRTQYF

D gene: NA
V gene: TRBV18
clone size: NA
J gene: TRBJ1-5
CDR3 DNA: TGTGCCAGCTCACCAGTGGGCAGGAGCAATCAGCCCCAGCATTTT
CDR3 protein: CASSPVGRSNQPQHF

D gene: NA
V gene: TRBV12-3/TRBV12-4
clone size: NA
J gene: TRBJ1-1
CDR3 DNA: TGTGCCAGCACTCTACTCGGGGGGGCTGAAGCTTTCTTT
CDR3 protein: CASTLLGGAEAFF

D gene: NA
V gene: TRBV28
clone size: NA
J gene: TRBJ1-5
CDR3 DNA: TGTGCCAGCAGTTTTTCAGGGTCGGGGCAGCCCCAGCATTTT
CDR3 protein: CASSFSGSGQPQHF

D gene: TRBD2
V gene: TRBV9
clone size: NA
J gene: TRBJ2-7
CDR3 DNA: TGTGCCAGCAGCGAGGGGACTAGCGTCGATTACGAGCAGTACTTC
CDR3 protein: CASSEGTSVDYEQYF

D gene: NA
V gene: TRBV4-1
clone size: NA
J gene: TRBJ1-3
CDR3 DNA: TGCGCCAGCAGCCAAGGGCCGTGGACGCTCTCTGGAAACACCATATATTTT
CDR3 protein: CASSQGPWTLSGNTIYF

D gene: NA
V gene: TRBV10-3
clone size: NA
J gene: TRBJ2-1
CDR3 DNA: TGTGCCATCAGGGGCATGAATGAGCAGTTCTTC
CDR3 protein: CAIRGMNEQFF

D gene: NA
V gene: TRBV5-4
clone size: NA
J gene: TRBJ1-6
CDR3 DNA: TGTGCCAGCAGCCCTCCGGGGGGAGGCTCCTATAATTCACCCCTCCACTTT
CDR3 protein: CASSPPGGGSYNSPLHF

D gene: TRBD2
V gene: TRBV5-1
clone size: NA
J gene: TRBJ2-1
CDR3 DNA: TGCGCCAGCAGCGCCCCGGGAGGGGCCTACAATGAGCAGTTCTTC
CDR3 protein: CASSAPGGAYNEQFF